The text below deals with one TCR beta chain. Its antigen remains unknown. The V segment lost 4 bases and the J segment 8 bases; nucleotides outside the gene matches: 10. The CDR3 contains 15 residues. Germline lookup yields CDR1 SGDLS and CDR2 YYNGEE. The sample belongs to a study of OX40 agonist ivuxolimab in advanced cancers. Profiling relied on immunoSEQ multiplex PCR, and the TCRdb table lists in-frame clones only, not all of them. The table shows about 100,000 clones, with roughly 93% occurring only once. Study findings and constraints: Both blood CD4+ and CD8+ T cells showed clonal growth by week 6 at 0.1 to 3.0 mg/kg. Among patients with partial responses at 0.1-3.0 mg/kg, clonal expansion was among the lowest.

V gene TRBV9 combines with J gene TRBJ1-4; 8 nucleotides align to TRBD1. This clonotype was sampled from an adult with an advanced solid tumor such as melanoma, head and neck, liver or kidney cancer. The starting material was CD4+ or CD8+ T cells sorted from blood, obtained in a trial of the OX40 agonist ivuxolimab. The CDR3 region is CASSPNGQGREKLFF. CDR3 nucleotide sequence: TGTGCCAGCAGCCCCAATGGACAGGGCCGGGAAAAACTGTTTTTT.